The 32 T cell receptor beta chains below come from one sample, sequenced in a study of siplizumab effects on memory and regulatory T cells. Data came from immunoSEQ multiplex PCR; TCRdb stores just in-frame clones and leaves some out. The sample has over 70,000 clones, 85% to 95% seen once; the top ten hold about 18%. The sequenced material came from CD8+ T cells sorted from blood. Receptors originate from a human donor in good health.

This chain links TRBV29-1 with TRBJ2-5; D remains unclear. The ends were cut back, 6 bases at V and 0 bases at J, with 11 bases in the middle. The CDR3 has 13 residues. CDR1 is SQVTM, CDR2 ANQGSEA, per germline. CDR3 residues: CSVILVYQETQYF. Written as DNA, the CDR3 is TGCAGCGTCATTCTAGTCTACCAAGAGACCCAGTACTTC.

V gene TRBV11-2 combines with J gene TRBJ2-7; D is ambiguous. Germline lookup yields CDR1 SGHAT and CDR2 FQNNGV. V lost 1 base and J lost 7, with 8 bases in between. This CDR3 contains 12 residues. CDR3: CASSLAPWEQYF. In DNA, the CDR3 is TGTGCCAGCAGCTTAGCCCCTTGGGAGCAGTACTTC.

Only one count was recorded for this clone. The chain employs TRBV10-2 and TRBJ2-5; 8 positions match TRBD2. J gave up 5 bases and V 7 bases, and 9 bases lay outside the gene matches. The CDR3 is 14 residues long. Germline values: CDR1 WSHSY, CDR2 SAAADI. The CDR3 here is CASTTAGALETQYF. The CDR3 DNA sequence: TGCGCCAGCACGACAGCGGGAGCTTTGGAGACCCAGTACTTC.

This clone was detected only once. This chain uses TRBV15 with TRBJ1-1; TRBD1 matches at 8 bases. The CDR3 is 18 residues long. The germline CDR1 and CDR2 sequences are LNHNV and YYDKDF (reference sequence). The trim removed 0 bases at V and 5 bases at J, leaving 14 bases unmatched. CDR3 sequence: CATSREWAGGLRGTEAFF. Written as DNA, the CDR3 is TGTGCCACCAGCAGAGAATGGGCAGGGGGCCTTCGGGGGACTGAAGCTTTCTTT.

Here the CDR3 DNA reads TGCGCCAGCAGCCAAGGTTGGGAAAACTACGAGCAGTACTTC. Its translation is CASSQGWENYEQYF. The rearrangement joins TRBV4-1 to TRBJ2-7; D is undetermined. CDR3 length: 14 amino acids. Germline lookup yields CDR1 MGHRA and CDR2 YSYEKL. Trimming removed 1 base at V and 3 bases at J, with 10 bases between.

In its sample, this clone was seen once. The chain combines TRBV2 with TRBJ2-7; 9 nucleotides match TRBD2. The CDR3 contains 14 residues. The ends lost 2 bases at V and 2 bases at J; junction bases unmatched: 1. Germline-derived CDR1 and CDR2 are SNHLY and FYNNEI. The CDR3 nucleotides are TGTGCCAGCAGTGAAAGCGGGGGGACCTACGAGCAGTACTTC. Protein product: CASSESGGTYEQYF.

The chain joins TRBV2 to TRBJ2-1; 9 bases agree with TRBD2. This CDR3 comprises 15 residues. Germline CDR1 and CDR2: SNHLY and FYNNEI. V shed 5 bases and J 7 bases; nucleotides not matched to a gene: 9. CDR3 region: CASSQGREGRNEQFF. Here the CDR3 DNA reads TGTGCCAGCAGTCAGGGGCGGGAGGGCCGGAATGAGCAGTTCTTC.

The gene calls are TRBV6-1 and TRBJ2-1; D is possibly TRBD1 (5 bases). CDR1 MNHNS and CDR2 SASEGT come from the germline V gene. Trimming stripped 5 bases from V and 3 bases from J, with 11 bases between. CDR3 length: 14 residues. The CDR3 DNA follows: TGTGCCAGCAGTATTGGGGCAGACTACAATGAGCAGTTCTTC. Its protein is CASSIGADYNEQFF.

The chain uses TRBV27 and TRBJ2-5, with 9 bases that match TRBD1. The length of the CDR3 is 15 residues. Germline V gene sequence: CDR1 MNHEY, CDR2 SMNVEV (reference sequence). The junction had 9 bases not matched to a gene; V was cut back by 5 bases and J by 5 bases. The CDR3 sequence: CASSIRDRVGETQYF. The CDR3 region has the DNA TGTGCCAGCAGTATCCGGGACAGGGTAGGCGAGACCCAGTACTTC.

This chain uses TRBV5-5 with TRBJ2-2; the match to TRBD1 covers 9 bases. This CDR3 has 15 residues. Germline assignment: CDR1 SGHKS and CDR2 YYEKEE (reference sequence). V gave up 3 bases and J gave up 5 bases; unmatched junction bases: 5. CDR3 sequence reads: CASSYRTGETGELFF. The CDR3 coding sequence is TGTGCCAGCAGCTACCGGACAGGGGAAACCGGGGAGCTGTTTTTT.

V gene TRBV5-1 combines with J gene TRBJ2-7; 9 bases map to TRBD1. The trim removed 5 bases at V and 2 bases at J, leaving 14 bases unmatched. Germline V CDR1 and CDR2: SGHRS, YFSETQ. CDR3 size: 17 residues. CDR3 sequence (DNA): TGCGCCAGCAGATGGGACAGGGAAGGGAGCGGGGCCTACGAGCAGTACTTC. Protein: CASRWDREGSGAYEQYF.

This clone appeared a few times. The chain joins TRBV7-9 to TRBJ2-7; D gene uncertain. Trimming removed 0 bases at V and 4 bases at J, with 4 bases between. The CDR3 has 12 amino acids. Germline values: CDR1 SEHNR, CDR2 FQNEAQ (reference sequence). The DNA for the CDR3 is TGTGCCAGCAGCTTAGCGAGGTACGAGCAGTACTTC. Translated: CASSLARYEQYF.

This sequence joins TRBV7-9 and TRBJ1-1, with D perhaps TRBD1 (5 bases). Germline V gene data show CDR1 as SEHNR and CDR2 as FQNEAQ (reference sequence). The germline V and J ends were trimmed by 5 bases and 5 bases, with 18 bases remaining between them. This CDR3 is 15 amino acids long. The CDR3 DNA sequence: TGTGCCAGCAGCGAAATTGGTCAACGGGGGACTGAAGCTTTCTTT. It specifies CASSEIGQRGTEAFF. Full variable domain (remainder filled in from reference TRBV7-9 and TRBJ1-1): DTGVSQNPRHKITKRGQNVTFRCDPISEHNRLYWYRQTLGQGPEFLTYFQNEAQLEKSRLLSDRFSAERPKGSFSTLEIQRTEQGDSAMYLCASSEIGQRGTEAFFGQGTRLTVV.

The J gene is TRBJ2-1, the V gene TRBV27; D not resolved. The CDR3 runs to 16 residues. Trimming removed 0 bases from V and 1 base from J, with 10 bases in between. Looked up from germline, CDR1 is MNHEY and CDR2 is SMNVEV (reference sequence). The CDR3 DNA sequence: TGTGCCAGCAGTTTATCGATCGGCTTTTCCTACAATGAGCAGTTCTTC. Its protein is CASSLSIGFSYNEQFF.

This rearrangement joins TRBV29-1 to TRBJ2-2, with unresolved D. The length of the CDR3 is 12 residues. V gave up 5 bases and J gave up 3 bases, with 7 bases separating them. Germline CDR1 SQVTM, CDR2 ANQGSEA. CDR3 in DNA: TGCAGCGTTCACACCTACACCGGGGAGCTGTTTTTT. Protein: CSVHTYTGELFF.

The chain employs TRBV5-1 and TRBJ2-1; 9 nucleotides line up with TRBD2. The CDR3 is made up of 14 amino acids. The junction had 12 bases not matched to a gene; V was cut back by 4 bases and J by 13 bases. Germline CDR1 and CDR2: SGHRS and YFSETQ. The CDR3 nucleotides read TGCGCCAGCAGCCATTTTAGCGGGGGCGACGAACAGTTCTTC. Protein sequence: CASSHFSGGDEQFF.

The rearrangement uses TRBV9 and TRBJ2-3; unclear D gene. The V and J ends lost 3 bases and 1 base respectively, with 9 bases between them. The CDR3 has 14 residues. The germline CDR1 and CDR2 sequences are SGDLS and YYNGEE. CDR3 in DNA: TGTGCCAGCAGCGCCAGCCCAGGCACAGATACGCAGTATTTT. This codes for CASSASPGTDTQYF.

This chain connects TRBV5-1 to TRBJ2-1; the match to TRBD2 covers 14 bases. J was trimmed by 3 bases and V by 4 bases; bases with no gene match: 9. CDR1 is SGHRS, CDR2 YFSETQ, per germline. The CDR3 runs to 18 residues. This CDR3 is CASSKGTSGRSGYNEQFF. The CDR3 DNA sequence: TGCGCCAGCAGCAAAGGGACTAGCGGGAGAAGTGGCTACAATGAGCAGTTCTTC.

The J gene is TRBJ2-7, the V gene TRBV27; D remains ambiguous. Trimming took 5 bases from V and 6 from J, leaving 17 bases between them. CDR3 length equals 14 residues. In germline, CDR1 is MNHEY, CDR2 SMNVEV (reference sequence). The CDR3 sequence: CASSQTLGSREQYF. The DNA of the CDR3 is TGTGCCAGCAGTCAAACCTTGGGGTCCCGCGAGCAGTACTTC.

This sequence joins TRBV4-1 and TRBJ1-3, with no clear D. Germline V lookup: CDR1 MGHRA, CDR2 YSYEKL. This CDR3 is 15 amino acids long. Trimming pared 0 bases from V and 2 bases from J, leaving 8 bases between. The CDR3, as DNA: TGCGCCAGCAGCCAAGATCAGGTGACTGGAAACACCATATATTTT. Its protein product is CASSQDQVTGNTIYF.

This chain joins TRBV5-4 and TRBJ1-1; 8 positions match TRBD1. The ends lost 4 bases at V and 3 bases at J; junction bases unmatched: 8. Germline loops: CDR1 SGHNT, CDR2 YYREEE (reference sequence). The CDR3 runs 15 residues. CDR3 sequence reads: CASSLDRVLYTEAFF. Written as DNA, the CDR3 is TGTGCCAGCAGCCTGGACAGGGTATTGTACACTGAAGCTTTCTTT. Looking up the rest from reference TRBV5-4 and TRBJ1-1 gives the full variable domain: ETGVTQSPTHLIKTRGQQVTLRCSSQSGHNTVSWYQQALGQGPQFIFQYYREEENGRGNFPPRFSGLQFPNYSSELNVNALELDDSALYLCASSLDRVLYTEAFFGQGTRLTVV.

The J gene is TRBJ2-1, the V gene TRBV10-3; TRBD2 matches at 7 bases. Per the germline V gene, CDR1 is ENHRY and CDR2 is SYGVKD. V lost 10 bases and J lost 4; bases outside the gene matches: 10. This CDR3 region has 14 residues. The CDR3 sequence is CATSGENTYNEQFF. CDR3 nucleotides: TGTGCCACAAGCGGGGAGAATACTTACAATGAGCAGTTCTTC.

The chain couples TRBV4-1 to TRBJ1-4, with D possibly being TRBD1 (6 bases). Germline assignment: CDR1 MGHRA and CDR2 YSYEKL. CDR3 length: 14 residues. Trimming stripped 3 bases from V and 7 bases from J, with 12 bases between. CDR3 sequence (DNA): TGCGCCAGCAGCCAGGACAGACGGGGTGAAAAACTGTTTTTT. Translating it yields CASSQDRRGEKLFF.

The rearrangement links TRBV4-1 to TRBJ1-4; D not certain. This CDR3 spans 14 amino acids. Trimming stripped 1 base from V and 7 bases from J, with 10 bases between. Germline CDR1 is MGHRA and CDR2 is YSYEKL. This CDR3 is CASSQGGLGEKLFF. The CDR3 DNA reads TGCGCCAGCAGCCAAGGTGGGTTGGGTGAAAAACTGTTTTTT.

The CDR3 sequence is CASSRQGATYNEQFF. The CDR3 nucleotides are TGTGCCAGCAGCCGACAGGGAGCCACCTACAATGAGCAGTTCTTC. The chain recombines TRBV28 with TRBJ2-1; 7 nucleotides agree with TRBD1. This CDR3 has 15 residues. Germline V gives CDR1 MDHEN, CDR2 SYDVKM. The junction had 7 bases not matched to a gene; V was cut back by 6 bases and J by 2 bases. Looking up the rest from reference TRBV28 and TRBJ2-1 gives the full variable domain: DVKVTQSSRYLVKRTGEKVFLECVQDMDHENMFWYRQDPGLGLRLIYFSYDVKMKEKGDIPEGYSVSREKKERFSLILESASTNQTSMYLCASSRQGATYNEQFFGPGTRLTVL.

This rearrangement joins TRBV11-2 to TRBJ2-1, with 7 bases fitting TRBD2. CDR1 and CDR2 from the germline V gene are SGHAT and FQNNGV. CDR3 length: 16 amino acids. V lost 0 bases and J lost 7; bases outside the gene matches: 9. The CDR3 nucleotides read TGTGCCAGCAGCTTAGATTGGGGGGGGAGTCATAATGAGCAGTTCTTC. This sequence encodes CASSLDWGGSHNEQFF.

The J gene is TRBJ2-3, the V gene TRBV9, with 8 bases lining up with TRBD2. V gave up 3 bases and J gave up 8 bases; unmatched junction bases: 11. The CDR3 consists of 15 residues. The V gene's germline CDR1 is SGDLS and CDR2 YYNGEE. The CDR3 bases are TGTGCCAGCAGCGACTCCGGGACTAGGTGGGTTACGCAGTATTTT. Encoded protein: CASSDSGTRWVTQYF.

This clone appeared once. V usage is TRBV4-1 and J usage is TRBJ2-1; TRBD1 matches at 9 bases. V shed 5 bases and J 4 bases; nucleotides not matched to a gene: 9. This CDR3 is built from 16 residues. Germline CDR1 is MGHRA and CDR2 is YSYEKL. CDR3 loop: CASSRPPGQGYNEQFF. CDR3 DNA sequence: TGCGCCAGCAGCAGACCCCCGGGACAGGGATACAATGAGCAGTTCTTC.

The chain links TRBV13 to TRBJ2-1, with D unresolved. Germline CDR1 is PRHDT and CDR2 is FYEKMQ (reference sequence). Trimming took off 2 bases at V and 2 bases at J, with 4 bases between the two ends. The CDR3 is made up of 13 amino acids. The CDR3 sequence is CASSLTAYNEQFF. Here the CDR3 DNA reads TGTGCCAGCAGCTTAACTGCCTACAATGAGCAGTTCTTC.

The J gene is TRBJ2-7, the V gene TRBV19; TRBD2 is a possible D gene (5 bases). V lost 3 bases, J lost 4 bases, and 10 bases lay in between. Germline V CDR1 and CDR2: LNHDA, SQIVND (reference sequence). The CDR3 is 13 residues long. The DNA of the CDR3 is TGTGCCAGTAGTATCGGTCGGGGATACGAGCAGTACTTC. It is translated as CASSIGRGYEQYF.

This chain uses TRBV7-6 with TRBJ2-5; D might be TRBD1 or TRBD2, each matching 6 bases. The CDR3 consists of 15 residues. Germline V lookup: CDR1 SGHVS, CDR2 FNYEAQ. The V end was cut by 2 bases, the J end by 2 bases, with 12 bases between. CDR3 protein: CASSLLGGEQETQYF. The DNA of the CDR3 is TGTGCCAGCAGCTTATTGGGGGGCGAACAAGAGACCCAGTACTTC.

The chain combines TRBV5-4 with TRBJ2-1; D remains ambiguous. Germline V lookup: CDR1 SGHNT, CDR2 YYREEE (reference sequence). V shed 4 bases and J shed 2 bases, with 13 bases lying between them. The CDR3 runs 15 residues. In DNA, the CDR3 is TGTGCCAGCAGCGGACCAGACCTAACCTACAATGAGCAGTTCTTC. This gives the protein CASSGPDLTYNEQFF.